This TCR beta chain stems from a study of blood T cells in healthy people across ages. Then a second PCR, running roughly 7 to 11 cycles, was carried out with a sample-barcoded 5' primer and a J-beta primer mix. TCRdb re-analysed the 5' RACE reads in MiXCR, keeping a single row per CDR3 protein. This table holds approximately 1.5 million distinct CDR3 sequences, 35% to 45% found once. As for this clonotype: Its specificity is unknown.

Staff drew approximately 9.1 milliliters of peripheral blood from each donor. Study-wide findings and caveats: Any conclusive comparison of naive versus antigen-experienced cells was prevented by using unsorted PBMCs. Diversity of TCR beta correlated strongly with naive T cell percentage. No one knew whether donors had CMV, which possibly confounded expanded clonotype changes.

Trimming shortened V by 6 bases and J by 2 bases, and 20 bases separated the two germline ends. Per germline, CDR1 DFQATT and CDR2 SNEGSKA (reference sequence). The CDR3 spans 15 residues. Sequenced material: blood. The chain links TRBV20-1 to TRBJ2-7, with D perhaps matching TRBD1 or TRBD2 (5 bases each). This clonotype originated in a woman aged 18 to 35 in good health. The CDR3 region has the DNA TGCAGTGCCCCTCCGGGTAGAGCGGACACCTACGAGCAGTACTTC. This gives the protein CSAPPGRADTYEQYF.